This paragraph reports one TCR beta chain. What was amplified from RNA transcripts were TCR beta CDR3 regions. The primer set for the first-round RT-PCR of the TCR CDR3 was HTBI. Using its own MiXCR run on the multiplex PCR reads, TCRdb lists one record per CDR3 protein. The table has under 400,000 distinct CDR3 sequences, around a quarter seen once. These data are taken from a study of T cells in Graves' hyperthyroidism and ophthalmopathy. V lost 0 bases and J 1 base, leaving 10 bases between the germline ends. The CDR3 loop spans 16 amino acids. Germline V CDR1 and CDR2: MNHNS, SASEGT. The clonotype originates from a man aged 50-60 years with Graves' hyperthyroidism. The J gene is TRBJ1-5, the V gene TRBV6-1; D call uncertain. The sample consisted of blood. This chain's CDR3 is CASSEARVQSNQPQHF. The DNA of the CDR3 is TGTGCCAGCAGTGAAGCAAGGGTTCAGAGCAATCAGCCCCAGCATTTT.